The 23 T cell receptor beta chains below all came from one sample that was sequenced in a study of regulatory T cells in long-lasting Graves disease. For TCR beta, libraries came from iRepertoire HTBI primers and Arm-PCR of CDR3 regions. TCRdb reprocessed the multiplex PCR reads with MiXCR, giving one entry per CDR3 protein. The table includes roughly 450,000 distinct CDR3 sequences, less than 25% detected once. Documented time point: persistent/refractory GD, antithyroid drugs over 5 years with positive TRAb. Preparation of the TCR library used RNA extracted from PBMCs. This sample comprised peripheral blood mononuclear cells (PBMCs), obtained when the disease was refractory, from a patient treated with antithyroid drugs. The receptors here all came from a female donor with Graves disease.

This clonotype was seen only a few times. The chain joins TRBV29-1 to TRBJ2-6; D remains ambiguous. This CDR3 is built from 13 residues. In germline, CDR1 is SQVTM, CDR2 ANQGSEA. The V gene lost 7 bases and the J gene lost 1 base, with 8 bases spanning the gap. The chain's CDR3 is CSAAISGANVLTF. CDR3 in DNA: TGCAGCGCCGCAATTTCTGGGGCCAACGTCCTGACTTTC.

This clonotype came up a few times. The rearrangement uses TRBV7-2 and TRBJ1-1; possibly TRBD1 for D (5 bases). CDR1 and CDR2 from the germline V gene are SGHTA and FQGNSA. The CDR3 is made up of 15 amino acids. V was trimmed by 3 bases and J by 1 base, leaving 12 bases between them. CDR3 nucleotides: TGTGCCAGCAGCTTCTCGCTACAGGCGAACACTGAAGCTTTCTTT. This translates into CASSFSLQANTEAFF.

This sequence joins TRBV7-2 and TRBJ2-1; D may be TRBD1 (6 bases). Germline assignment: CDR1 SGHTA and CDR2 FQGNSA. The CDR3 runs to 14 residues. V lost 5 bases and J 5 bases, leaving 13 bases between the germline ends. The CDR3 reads CASSIRQVNNEQFF. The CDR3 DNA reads TGTGCCAGCAGCATAAGACAGGTGAACAATGAGCAGTTCTTC.

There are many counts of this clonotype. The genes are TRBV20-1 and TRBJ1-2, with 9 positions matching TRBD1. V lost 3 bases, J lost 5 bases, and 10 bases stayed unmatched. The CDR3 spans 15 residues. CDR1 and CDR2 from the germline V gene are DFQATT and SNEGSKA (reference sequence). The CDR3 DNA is TGCAGTGCTAGTAAAACCCCACAGGGGGCTTATGGCTACACCTTC. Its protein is CSASKTPQGAYGYTF.

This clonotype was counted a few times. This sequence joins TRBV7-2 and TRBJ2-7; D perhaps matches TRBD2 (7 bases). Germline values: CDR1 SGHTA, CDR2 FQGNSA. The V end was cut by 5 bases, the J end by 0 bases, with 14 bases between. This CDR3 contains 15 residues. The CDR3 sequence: CASSPVRGASYEQYF. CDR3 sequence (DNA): TGTGCCAGCAGCCCCGTCCGGGGGGCCTCCTACGAGCAGTACTTC.

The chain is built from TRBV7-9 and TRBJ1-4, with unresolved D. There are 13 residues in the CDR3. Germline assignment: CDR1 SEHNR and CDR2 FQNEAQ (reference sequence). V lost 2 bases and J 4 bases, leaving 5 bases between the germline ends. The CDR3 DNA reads TGTGCCAGCAGCTTATTTAGTAATGAAAAACTGTTTTTT. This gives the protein CASSLFSNEKLFF.

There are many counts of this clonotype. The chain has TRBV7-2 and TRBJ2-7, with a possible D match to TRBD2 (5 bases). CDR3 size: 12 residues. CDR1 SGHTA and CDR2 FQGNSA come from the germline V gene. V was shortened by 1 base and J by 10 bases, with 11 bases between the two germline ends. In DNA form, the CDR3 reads TGTGCCAGCAGCTTAGACAGCCCGGGACAGTACTTC. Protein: CASSLDSPGQYF.

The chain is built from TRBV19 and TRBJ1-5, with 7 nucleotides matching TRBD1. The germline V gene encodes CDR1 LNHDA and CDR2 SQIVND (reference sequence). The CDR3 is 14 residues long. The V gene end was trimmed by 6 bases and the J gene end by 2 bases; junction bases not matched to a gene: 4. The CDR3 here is CASRQGMGNQPQHF. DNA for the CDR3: TGTGCCAGTAGACAGGGGATGGGCAATCAGCCCCAGCATTTT.

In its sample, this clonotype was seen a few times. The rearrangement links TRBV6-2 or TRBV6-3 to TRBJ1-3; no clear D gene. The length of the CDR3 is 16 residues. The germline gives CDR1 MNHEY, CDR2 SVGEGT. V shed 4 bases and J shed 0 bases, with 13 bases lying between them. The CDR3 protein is CASSSRGGASGNTIYF. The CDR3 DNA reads TGTGCCAGCAGTTCCAGAGGTGGAGCCTCTGGAAACACCATATATTTT.

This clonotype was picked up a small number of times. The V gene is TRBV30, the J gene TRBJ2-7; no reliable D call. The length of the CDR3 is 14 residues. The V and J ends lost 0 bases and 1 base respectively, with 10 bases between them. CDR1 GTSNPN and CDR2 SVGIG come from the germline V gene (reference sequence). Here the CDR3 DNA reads TGTGCCTGGAGTGTAAGGGCCAAGTCCTACGAGCAGTACTTC. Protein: CAWSVRAKSYEQYF.

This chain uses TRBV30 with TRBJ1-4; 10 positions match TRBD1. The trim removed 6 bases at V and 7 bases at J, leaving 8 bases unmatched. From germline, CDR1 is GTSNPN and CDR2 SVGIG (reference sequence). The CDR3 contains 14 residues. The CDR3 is CACPPGQGSEKLFF. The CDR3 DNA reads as TGTGCCTGCCCCCCGGGACAGGGGAGTGAAAAACTGTTTTTT. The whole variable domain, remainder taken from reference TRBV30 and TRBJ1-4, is SQTIHQWPATLVQPVGSPLSLECTVEGTSNPNLYWYRQAAGRGLQLLFYSVGIGQISSEVPQNLSASRPQDRQFILSSKKLLLSDSGFYLCACPPGQGSEKLFFGSGTQLSVL.

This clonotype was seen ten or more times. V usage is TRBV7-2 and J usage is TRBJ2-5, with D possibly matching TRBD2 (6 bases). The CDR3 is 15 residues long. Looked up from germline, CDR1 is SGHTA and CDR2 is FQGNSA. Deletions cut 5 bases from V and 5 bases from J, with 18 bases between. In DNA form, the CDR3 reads TGTGCCAGCAGCCCACCGGCGGGGACGGGTGAGACCCAGTACTTC. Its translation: CASSPPAGTGETQYF.

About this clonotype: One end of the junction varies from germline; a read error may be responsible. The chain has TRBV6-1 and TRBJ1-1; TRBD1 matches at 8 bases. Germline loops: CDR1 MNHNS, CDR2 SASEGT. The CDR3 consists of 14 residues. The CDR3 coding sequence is TGTGCCAGCAAACCGACAGGGGTCAACACCGAAGCTTTCTTT. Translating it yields CASKPTGVNTEAFF.

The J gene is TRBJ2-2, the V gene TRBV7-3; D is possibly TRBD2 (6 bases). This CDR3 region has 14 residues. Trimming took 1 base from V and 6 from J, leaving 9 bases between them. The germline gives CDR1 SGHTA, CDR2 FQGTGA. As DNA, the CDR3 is TGTGCCAGCAGCTTAAGAGGCGGGGCCGGGGAGCTGTTTTTT. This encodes CASSLRGGAGELFF.

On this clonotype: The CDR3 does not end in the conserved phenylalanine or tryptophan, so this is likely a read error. The CDR3 region is CASSQDTQVEETQYL. The DNA of the CDR3 is TGTGCCAGCAGCCAAGATACACAGGTAGAAGAGACCCAGTACCTC. The chain links TRBV3-1 to TRBJ2-5, with D possibly being TRBD1 (5 bases). The CDR3 is 15 residues long. Per the germline V gene, CDR1 is LGHDT and CDR2 is YNNKEL (reference sequence). V lost 0 bases, J lost 3 bases, and 11 bases lay in between.

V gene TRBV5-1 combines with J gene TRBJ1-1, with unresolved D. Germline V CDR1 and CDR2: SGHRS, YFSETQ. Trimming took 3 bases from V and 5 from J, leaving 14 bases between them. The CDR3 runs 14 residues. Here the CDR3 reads CASSSGRGETEAFF. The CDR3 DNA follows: TGCGCCAGCAGCTCGGGCCGGGGAGAGACTGAAGCTTTCTTT.

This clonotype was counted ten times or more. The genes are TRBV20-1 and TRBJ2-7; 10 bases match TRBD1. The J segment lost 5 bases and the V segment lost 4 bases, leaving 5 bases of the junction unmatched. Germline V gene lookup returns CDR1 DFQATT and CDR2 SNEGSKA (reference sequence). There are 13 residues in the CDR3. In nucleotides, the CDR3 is TGCAGTGCTATGGGACAGGGGAGGAACGAGCAGTACTTC. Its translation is CSAMGQGRNEQYF.

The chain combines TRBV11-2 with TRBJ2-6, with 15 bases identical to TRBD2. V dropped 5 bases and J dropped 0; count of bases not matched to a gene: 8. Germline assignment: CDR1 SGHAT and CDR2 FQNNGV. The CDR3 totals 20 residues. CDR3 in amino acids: CASSRGLAGGPSSGANVLTF. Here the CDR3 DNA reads TGTGCCAGCAGCAGGGGACTAGCGGGGGGCCCAAGCTCTGGGGCCAACGTCCTGACTTTC.

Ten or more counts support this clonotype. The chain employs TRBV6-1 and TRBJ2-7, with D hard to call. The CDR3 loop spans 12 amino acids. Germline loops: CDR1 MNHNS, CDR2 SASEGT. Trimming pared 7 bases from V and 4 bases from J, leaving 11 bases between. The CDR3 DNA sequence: TGTGCCAGCACCAGCCAGAGTTACGAGCAGTACTTC. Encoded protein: CASTSQSYEQYF.

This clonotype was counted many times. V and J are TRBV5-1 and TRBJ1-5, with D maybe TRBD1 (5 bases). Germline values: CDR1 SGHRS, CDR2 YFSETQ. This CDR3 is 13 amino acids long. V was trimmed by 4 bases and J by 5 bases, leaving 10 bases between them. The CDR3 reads CASSRDGDQPQHF. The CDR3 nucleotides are TGCGCCAGCAGCCGGGACGGTGATCAGCCCCAGCATTTT.

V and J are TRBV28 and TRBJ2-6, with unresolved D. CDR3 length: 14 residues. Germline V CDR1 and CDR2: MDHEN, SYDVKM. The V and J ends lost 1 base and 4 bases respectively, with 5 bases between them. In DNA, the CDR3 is TGTGCCAGCAGTTTATCTGACGGGGCCAACGTCCTGACTTTC. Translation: CASSLSDGANVLTF.

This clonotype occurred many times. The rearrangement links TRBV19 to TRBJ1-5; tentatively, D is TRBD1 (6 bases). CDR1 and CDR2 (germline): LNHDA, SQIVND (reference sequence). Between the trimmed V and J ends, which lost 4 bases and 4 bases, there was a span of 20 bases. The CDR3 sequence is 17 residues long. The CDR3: CASSKFERTVRNQPQHF. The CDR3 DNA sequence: TGTGCCAGTAGTAAATTCGAACGGACAGTGAGAAATCAGCCCCAGCATTTT. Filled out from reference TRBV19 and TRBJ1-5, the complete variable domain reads DGGITQSPKYLFRKEGQNVTLSCEQNLNHDAMYWYRQDPGQGLRLIYYSQIVNDFQKGDIAEGYSVSREKKESFPLTVTSAQKNPTAFYLCASSKFERTVRNQPQHFGDGTRLSIL.

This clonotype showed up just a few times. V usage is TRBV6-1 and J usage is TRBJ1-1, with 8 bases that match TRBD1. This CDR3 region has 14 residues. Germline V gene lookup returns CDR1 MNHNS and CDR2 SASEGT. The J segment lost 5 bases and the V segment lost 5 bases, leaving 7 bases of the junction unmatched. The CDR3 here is CASSKDRASTEAFF. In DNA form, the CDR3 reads TGTGCCAGCAGTAAGGACAGGGCCAGTACTGAAGCTTTCTTT.